These 6 T cell receptor beta chains were sequenced from one sample in a study of T cells in localized non-small cell lung cancer. Produced via immunoSEQ multiplex PCR; TCRdb's table is partial and in-frame only. The table has around 40,000 clones, roughly 83% seen once. This material consisted of PBMCs, taken before any cancer treatment. These receptors were collected from a man aged 40-75 years with stage II lung adenocarcinoma.

This clone came up once. The chain carries TRBV7-9 and TRBJ2-5; tentative D call: TRBD1 (6 bases). The V end was cut by 0 bases, the J end by 4 bases, with 9 bases between. The germline V gene encodes CDR1 SEHNR and CDR2 FQNEAQ (reference sequence). This CDR3 has 14 amino acids. CDR3 residues: CASSLAQGVETQYF. CDR3 coding DNA: TGTGCCAGCAGCTTAGCACAGGGAGTAGAGACCCAGTACTTC.

This chain's CDR3 is CASSASGAPGNTIYF. DNA of the CDR3: TGTGCCAGCAGCGCCTCGGGGGCCCCGGGAAACACCATATATTTT. The rearrangement uses TRBV6-1 and TRBJ1-3; the D gene is possibly TRBD1 (6 bases). The germline gives CDR1 MNHNS, CDR2 SASEGT. Between the trimmed V and J ends, which lost 6 bases and 4 bases, there was a span of 16 bases. This CDR3 is 15 amino acids long.

The V call is TRBV5-5, the J call TRBJ1-2; tentative D call: TRBD1 (6 bases). The V end was cut by 4 bases, the J end by 6 bases, with 13 bases between. The CDR3 has 13 residues. The germline V gene encodes CDR1 SGHKS and CDR2 YYEKEE (reference sequence). The CDR3 sequence: CASSPRGSNGYTF. The CDR3 nucleotides are TGTGCCAGCAGCCCAAGGGGGTCTAATGGCTACACCTTC.

The chain is built from TRBV5-6 and TRBJ1-5, with 10 bases aligning to TRBD1. J gave up 4 bases and V 4 bases, and 8 bases lay outside the gene matches. The CDR3 runs 16 residues. Per the germline V gene, CDR1 is SGHDT and CDR2 is YYEEEE. The chain's CDR3 is CASSQMGQGKNQPQHF. CDR3 nucleotides: TGTGCCAGCAGCCAGATGGGACAGGGGAAAAATCAGCCCCAGCATTTT.

The chain combines TRBV11-3 with TRBJ2-1; weak D call: TRBD2 (7 bases). There are 16 residues in the CDR3. Germline V gene data show CDR1 as SGHNT and CDR2 as YENEEA. V was clipped by 1 base and J by 9 bases, with 19 bases between them. The CDR3 region is CASSLVPGEGPVEQFF. The CDR3 nucleotides read TGTGCCAGCAGCTTAGTTCCAGGGGAGGGTCCGGTTGAGCAGTTCTTC.

This chain links TRBV15 with TRBJ1-4, with D unclear. This CDR3 comprises 13 residues. Per germline, CDR1 LNHNV and CDR2 YYDKDF (reference sequence). V was cut by 1 base and J by 8 bases, with 8 bases left in between. This CDR3 reads CATSRGRKEKLFF. The CDR3 coding sequence is TGTGCCACCAGCAGAGGCAGGAAGGAAAAACTGTTTTTT.